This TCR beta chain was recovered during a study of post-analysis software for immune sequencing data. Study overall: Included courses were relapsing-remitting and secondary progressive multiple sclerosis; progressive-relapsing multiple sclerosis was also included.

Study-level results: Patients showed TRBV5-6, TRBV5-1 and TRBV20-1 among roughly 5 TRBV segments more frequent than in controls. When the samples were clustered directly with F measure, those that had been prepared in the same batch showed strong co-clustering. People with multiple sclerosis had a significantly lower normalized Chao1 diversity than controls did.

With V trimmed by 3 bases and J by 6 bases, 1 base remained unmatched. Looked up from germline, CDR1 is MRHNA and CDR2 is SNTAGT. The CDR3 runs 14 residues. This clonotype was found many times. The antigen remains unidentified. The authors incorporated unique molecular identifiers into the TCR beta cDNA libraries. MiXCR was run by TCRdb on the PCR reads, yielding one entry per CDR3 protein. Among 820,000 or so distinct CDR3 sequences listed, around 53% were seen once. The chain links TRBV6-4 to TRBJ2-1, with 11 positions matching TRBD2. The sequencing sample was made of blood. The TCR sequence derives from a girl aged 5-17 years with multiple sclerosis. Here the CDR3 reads CASSELAGANEQFF. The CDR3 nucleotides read TGTGCCAGCAGTGAACTAGCGGGAGCCAATGAGCAGTTCTTC.